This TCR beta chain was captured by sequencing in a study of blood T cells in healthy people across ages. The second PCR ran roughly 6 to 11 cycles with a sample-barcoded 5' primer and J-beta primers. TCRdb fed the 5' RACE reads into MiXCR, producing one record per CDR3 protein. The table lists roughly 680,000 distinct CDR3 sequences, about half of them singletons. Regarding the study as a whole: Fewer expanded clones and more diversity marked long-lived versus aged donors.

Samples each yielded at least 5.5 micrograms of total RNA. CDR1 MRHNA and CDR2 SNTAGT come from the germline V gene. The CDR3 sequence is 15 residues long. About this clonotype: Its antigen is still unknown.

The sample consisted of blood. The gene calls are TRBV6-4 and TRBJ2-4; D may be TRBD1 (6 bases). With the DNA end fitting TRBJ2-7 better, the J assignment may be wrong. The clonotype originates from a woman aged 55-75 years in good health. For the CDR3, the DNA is TGTGCCAGCAGTCTAGAAACAGGGACCCGCTACGAGCAGTACTTC. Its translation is CASSLETGTRYEQYF.